Shown below are 8 T cell receptor beta chains from a single sample sequenced in a study of shared clonotypes between healthy human individuals. Naive CD8 cells were CD45RO-negative, positively selected for CCR7, excluding terminally differentiated effector memory CD45RA+ cells. Method: immunoSEQ multiplex PCR; TCRdb's copy keeps in-frame clones and lacks some. The repertoire consists of over 800,000 clones, with 85% to 95% occurring once and the leading ten covering less than 25%. Source material: naive CD8+ T cells sorted from blood. The receptors come from a man in his thirties or forties in good health.

The chain recombines TRBV4-3 with TRBJ2-1; unclear D gene. V lost 1 base to trimming and J lost 5 bases, with 15 bases between them. Germline V gives CDR1 LGHNA, CDR2 YSLEER. CDR3 length: 16 residues. The CDR3 is CASSQVDIGRNNEQFF. CDR3 bases: TGCGCCAGCAGCCAAGTTGATATCGGCAGAAACAATGAGCAGTTCTTC.

This chain links TRBV4-1 with TRBJ1-2; the match to TRBD1 covers 11 bases. Looked up from germline, CDR1 is MGHRA and CDR2 is YSYEKL. This CDR3 spans 16 amino acids. Trimming at V came to 5 bases and at J to 3 bases, leaving 8 bases not matched to a gene. The CDR3 protein is CASSLEPGQGDYGYTF. The CDR3 nucleotides are TGCGCCAGCAGCTTAGAACCGGGACAGGGGGACTATGGCTACACCTTC.

The chain couples TRBV5-1 to TRBJ2-7; D call uncertain. Per germline, CDR1 SGHRS and CDR2 YFSETQ. The V end lost 1 base, the J end lost 7 bases, and 12 bases lay between the germline ends. This CDR3 comprises 13 residues. The CDR3, as DNA: TGCGCCAGCAGCTTGTTTGGGGTGGAGGAGCAGTACTTC. This encodes CASSLFGVEEQYF.

The chain carries TRBV9 and TRBJ1-2; 8 bases agree with TRBD1. This CDR3 has 12 residues. Germline lookup yields CDR1 SGDLS and CDR2 YYNGEE. Germline trimming cut 4 bases from V and 9 bases from J; bases unmatched to any gene: 5. The CDR3 DNA reads TGTGCCAGCAGCTCAGGACAGGGAAGCTACACCTTC. This sequence encodes CASSSGQGSYTF.

This chain links TRBV14 with TRBJ1-1, with D uncertain. V gave up 0 bases and J gave up 1 base, with 9 bases separating them. Germline loops: CDR1 SGHDN, CDR2 FVKESK. The CDR3 has 15 residues. The CDR3 loop reads CASSQEASENTEAFF. The CDR3 coding sequence is TGTGCCAGCAGCCAAGAAGCCTCGGAGAACACTGAAGCTTTCTTT.

J is TRBJ2-7 and V is TRBV4-1; no firm D call. V gave up 0 bases and J gave up 5 bases, with 14 bases separating them. CDR3 length equals 15 residues. Germline V gene lookup returns CDR1 MGHRA and CDR2 YSYEKL. The CDR3 here is CASSQDGLLVHEQYF. CDR3 nucleotide sequence: TGCGCCAGCAGCCAAGACGGGTTGTTAGTCCACGAGCAGTACTTC.

V gene TRBV19 combines with J gene TRBJ2-3, with D hard to call. The CDR3 runs 11 residues. The V gene's germline CDR1 is LNHDA and CDR2 SQIVND (reference sequence). Trimming shortened V by 3 bases and J by 5 bases, and 3 bases separated the two germline ends. The CDR3 bases are TGTGCCAGTAGTATGATAGATACGCAGTATTTT. This translates into CASSMIDTQYF.

The chain combines TRBV6-1 with TRBJ2-1, with 7 bases fitting TRBD1. The junction had 13 bases not matched to a gene; V was cut back by 2 bases and J by 3 bases. The CDR3 sequence is 18 residues long. The V gene's germline CDR1 is MNHNS and CDR2 SASEGT. The CDR3: CASSEPQDRAYIYNEQFF. Here the CDR3 DNA reads TGTGCCAGCAGTGAACCGCAAGACAGGGCCTACATCTACAATGAGCAGTTCTTC.